These 22 T cell receptor beta chains originate from one sample sequenced in a study of identifying expanded T cells in peripheral blood. Some clones are missing from TCRdb's copy, which holds only in-frame ones; the method was immunoSEQ multiplex PCR. The table lists under 95,000 clones, around 89% of them singletons, with around 2.8% in the top ten. Source material: blood. The receptors here all came from a person aged 18 to 70 in good health.

The chain employs TRBV28 and TRBJ2-7; 7 nucleotides match TRBD2. The V gene's germline CDR1 is MDHEN and CDR2 SYDVKM. Germline trimming cut 6 bases from V and 5 bases from J; bases unmatched to any gene: 16. This CDR3 has 16 residues. CDR3 sequence reads: CASSRVSAGLYHEQYF. The CDR3 DNA reads as TGTGCCAGCAGCCGCGTTTCTGCGGGACTATATCACGAGCAGTACTTC.

The chain uses TRBV5-1 and TRBJ2-7; 8 nucleotides agree with TRBD1. CDR1 is SGHRS, CDR2 YFSETQ, per germline. The CDR3 totals 14 residues. V shed 4 bases and J 7 bases; nucleotides not matched to a gene: 10. CDR3 amino acids: CASSPWTGTWEQYF. The CDR3 DNA reads as TGCGCCAGCAGCCCATGGACAGGGACCTGGGAGCAGTACTTC.

The V gene is TRBV4-3, the J gene TRBJ1-1, with D perhaps TRBD1 (5 bases). V was cut by 7 bases and J by 4 bases, with 13 bases left in between. Per germline, CDR1 LGHNA and CDR2 YSLEER. The CDR3 is 13 amino acids. CDR3 loop: CASTQGEITEAFF. CDR3 in DNA: TGCGCCAGCACTCAAGGGGAGATCACTGAAGCTTTCTTT.

The chain is built from TRBV10-3 and TRBJ2-2, with D possibly matching TRBD2 (5 bases). V lost 6 bases to trimming and J lost 0 bases, with 17 bases between them. Germline V gene lookup returns CDR1 ENHRY and CDR2 SYGVKD. This CDR3 region has 17 residues. Here the CDR3 reads CAIRRDSGTTNTGELFF. CDR3 nucleotides: TGTGCCATCAGGAGGGATTCTGGAACCACGAACACCGGGGAGCTGTTTTTT.

The CDR3 loop is CSVARGQVDGYTF. CDR3 sequence (DNA): TGCAGCGTTGCAAGGGGGCAAGTGGATGGCTACACCTTC. The chain uses TRBV29-1 and TRBJ1-2; 7 bases agree with TRBD1. Germline V gene sequence: CDR1 SQVTM, CDR2 ANQGSEA. Unmatched junction bases numbered 8, after V lost 4 bases and J lost 6 bases. The CDR3 contains 13 residues.

The rearrangement joins TRBV5-1 to TRBJ2-3; the match to TRBD1 covers 8 bases. The CDR3 extends over 15 amino acids. Germline V gene lookup returns CDR1 SGHRS and CDR2 YFSETQ. V lost 4 bases and J lost 4; bases outside the gene matches: 8. In nucleotides, the CDR3 is TGCGCCAGCAGCCTCGACAGGGGTCGTTCAGATACGCAGTATTTT. Its protein product is CASSLDRGRSDTQYF.

The rearrangement uses TRBV9 and TRBJ1-3; the D gene is possibly TRBD1 (6 bases). Trimming shortened V by 3 bases and J by 3 bases, and 10 bases separated the two germline ends. Germline loops: CDR1 SGDLS, CDR2 YYNGEE. The CDR3 length is 14 residues. The CDR3 DNA sequence: TGTGCCAGCAGCGACCCAGGGGATGGAAACACCATATATTTT. Protein: CASSDPGDGNTIYF.

The rearrangement joins TRBV7-2 to TRBJ2-1; 10 bases fit TRBD1. This CDR3 contains 14 residues. The V gene end was trimmed by 5 bases and the J gene end by 7 bases; junction bases not matched to a gene: 5. CDR1 is SGHTA and CDR2 is FQGNSA in the germline V gene. The CDR3 loop is CASSPRTGGNEQFF. Written as DNA, the CDR3 is TGTGCCAGCAGCCCCAGGACAGGGGGAAATGAGCAGTTCTTC.

The chain combines TRBV23-1 with TRBJ2-2; D assignment may be TRBD1 or TRBD2 (5 bases each). TRBV23-1 is reported as an ORF; its role is uncertain. Trimming cost V 11 bases and J 2 bases, with 18 bases left between them. The CDR3 sequence is 15 residues long. The CDR3, as DNA: TGCGCCCCCCTGATCGAGGGGAAAAACACCGGGGAGCTGTTTTTT. Translated, it gives CAPLIEGKNTGELFF.

V gene TRBV21-1 combines with J gene TRBJ2-5; the table gives TRBD1 as D, unverified against the DNA. Matching the DNA end better, TRBJ2-7 makes the J call doubtful. TRBV21-1 is designated a pseudogene. The CDR3 spans 13 residues. CDR3 sequence (DNA): TGTGCCAGCCATCGACAGTACCTCTACGAGCAGTACTTC. This translates into CASHRQYLYEQYF.

The chain joins TRBV13 to TRBJ2-7; D is possibly TRBD1 (6 bases). Trimming took off 0 bases at V and 3 bases at J, with 12 bases between the two ends. The CDR3 has 15 residues. CDR1 and CDR2 from the germline V gene are PRHDT and FYEKMQ (reference sequence). The CDR3 sequence: CASSLGGRGSYEQYF. In DNA form, the CDR3 reads TGTGCCAGCAGCTTAGGAGGCAGGGGAAGCTACGAGCAGTACTTC.

This sequence joins TRBV4-3 and TRBJ2-7, with 7 bases aligning to TRBD2. CDR1 LGHNA and CDR2 YSLEER come from the germline V gene. V lost 1 base to trimming and J lost 0 bases; unmatched junction nucleotides: 12. The CDR3 length is 18 residues. The CDR3 DNA reads TGCGCCAGCAGCCAAGGCCTGTCTGGCGGGAGCCCCTCCTACGAGCAGTACTTC. Its translation: CASSQGLSGGSPSYEQYF.

To note about this clone: One end of the junction fails to match germline, which may point to a read error. This CDR3 reads CATSELAGREAQYF. CDR3 DNA: TGTGCCACCAGCGAGCTAGCGGGACGAGAGGCCCAGTACTTC. The chain is built from TRBV15 and TRBJ2-5; 9 bases are a match to TRBD2. The length of the CDR3 is 14 residues. Germline loops: CDR1 LNHNV, CDR2 YYDKDF (reference sequence).

The chain uses TRBV5-1 and TRBJ2-1, with D unresolved. This CDR3 comprises 15 residues. Between the trimmed V and J ends, which lost 1 base and 6 bases, there was a span of 14 bases. The germline V gene encodes CDR1 SGHRS and CDR2 YFSETQ. CDR3 residues: CASSLKGQNGNEQFF. The CDR3 DNA sequence: TGCGCCAGCAGCTTGAAAGGGCAAAATGGCAATGAGCAGTTCTTC. Full variable domain (missing parts from reference TRBV5-1 and TRBJ2-1): KAGVTQTPRYLIKTRGQQVTLSCSPISGHRSVSWYQQTPGQGLQFLFEYFSETQRNKGNFPGRFSGRQFSNSRSEMNVSTLELGDSALYLCASSLKGQNGNEQFFGPGTRLTVL.

The genes are TRBV7-2 and TRBJ2-5; D gene unclear. Germline V gene sequence: CDR1 SGHTA, CDR2 FQGNSA. This CDR3 has 15 amino acids. Between the trimmed V and J ends, which lost 1 base and 3 bases, there was a span of 12 bases. CDR3 nucleotides: TGTGCCAGCAGCTTAGAGGTTGCACGGGAAGAGACCCAGTACTTC. It encodes CASSLEVAREETQYF.

J is TRBJ2-5 and V is TRBV2; D possibly uses TRBD1 or TRBD2 (5 bases each). The V end was cut by 2 bases, the J end by 4 bases, with 20 bases between. The CDR3 extends over 17 amino acids. Looked up from germline, CDR1 is SNHLY and CDR2 is FYNNEI. The CDR3 DNA follows: TGTGCCAGCAGTGAAAGTGTCATTGCTGGGGACCCAGAGACCCAGTACTTC. Translation: CASSESVIAGDPETQYF. Together with reference TRBV2 and TRBJ2-5, the CDR3 gives the full variable domain: EPEVTQTPSHQVTQMGQEVILRCVPISNHLYFYWYRQILGQKVEFLVSFYNNEISEKSEIFDDQFSVERPDGSNFTLKIRSTKLEDSAMYFCASSESVIAGDPETQYFGPGTRLLVL.

V is TRBV29-1 and J is TRBJ2-2, with no clear D. This CDR3 has 13 residues. The germline V gene encodes CDR1 SQVTM and CDR2 ANQGSEA. V was trimmed by 5 bases and J by 6 bases, leaving 13 bases between them. CDR3 in DNA: TGCAGCGTTCTTCCCGTGGGTGCCGGGGAGCTGTTTTTT. Protein: CSVLPVGAGELFF.

V gene TRBV6-5 combines with J gene TRBJ2-2, with D uncertain. Trimming left V 4 bases short and J 7 bases short, with 7 bases between. Looked up from germline, CDR1 is MNHEY and CDR2 is SVGAGI. CDR3 length: 12 residues. CDR3 bases: TGTGCCAGCAGTTTCGGTGTCGGGGAGCTGTTTTTT. Protein sequence: CASSFGVGELFF.

The chain combines TRBV7-2 with TRBJ2-3; D might be TRBD1 or TRBD2, each matching 5 bases. This CDR3 has 15 amino acids. The germline V and J ends were trimmed by 7 bases and 2 bases, with 16 bases remaining between them. Germline V lookup: CDR1 SGHTA, CDR2 FQGNSA. CDR3: CASTARGSSTDTQYF. The DNA for the CDR3 is TGTGCCAGCACCGCGAGGGGTAGCTCCACAGATACGCAGTATTTT.

The genes are TRBV30 and TRBJ1-2, with TRBD1 matching 9 bases. The germline CDR1 and CDR2 sequences are GTSNPN and SVGIG (reference sequence). The trim removed 2 bases at V and 8 bases at J, leaving 6 bases unmatched. The CDR3 spans 13 residues. The CDR3 loop reads CAWSRPGTGGYTF. CDR3 DNA: TGTGCCTGGAGTCGCCCCGGGACAGGGGGCTACACCTTC.

This chain connects TRBV4-2 to TRBJ2-2, with 9 bases identical to TRBD2. The V gene end was trimmed by 0 bases and the J gene end by 6 bases; junction bases not matched to a gene: 2. This CDR3 region has 15 residues. The germline V gene has CDR1 LGHNA and CDR2 YNFKEQ. This CDR3 reads CASSQDRLAAGELFF. CDR3 nucleotide sequence: TGTGCCAGCAGCCAAGATCGACTAGCGGCCGGGGAGCTGTTTTTT.

The chain uses TRBV7-8 and TRBJ1-1, with no clear D. Germline values: CDR1 SGHVS, CDR2 FQNEAQ. This CDR3 contains 13 residues. Trimming stripped 2 bases from V and 6 bases from J, with 10 bases between. CDR3 coding DNA: TGTGCCAGCAGCTTACGGGGTTTCGCTGAAGCTTTCTTT. As protein: CASSLRGFAEAFF.